This is a list of T cell receptor beta chains from one sample in a study of regulatory T cells in long-lasting Graves disease. TCRdb redid the calling of the multiplex PCR reads with MiXCR, one entry per CDR3 protein. The data contain 350,000 to 500,000 distinct CDR3 sequences, 14% of them singletons. These same data were also listed under a study on T cells in Graves' hyperthyroidism and ophthalmopathy.

Source: peripheral blood mononuclear cells (PBMCs), taken at new diagnosis, from a patient treated with antithyroid drugs. The receptors originated from a woman aged 45 to 65 with Graves disease. The CDR3 runs from the conserved cysteine through the conserved F or W. Each record gives: J gene, V gene, clone size, CDR3 protein. A row's size may be missing; if present it is once, few, many or a size class.

J: TRBJ2-7; V: TRBV30; size: NA; CDR3: CAWGTSGSEQYF
J: TRBJ1-1; V: TRBV27; size: many; CDR3: CASRPIGGTEAFF
J: TRBJ2-1; V: TRBV5-1; size: many; CDR3: CASSLVGYGSYNEQFF
J: TRBJ1-2; V: TRBV20-1; size: many; CDR3: CSASPGAGGYTF
J: TRBJ2-3; V: TRBV19; size: NA; CDR3: CASSIRGDTQYF
J: TRBJ1-5; V: TRBV9; size: few; CDR3: CASSVEAVDQPQHF
J: TRBJ2-7; V: TRBV5-1; size: many; CDR3: CASSLLATGGASYEQYF
J: TRBJ2-1; V: TRBV7-9; size: many; CDR3: CASSPRLAGGPDNEQFF
J: TRBJ2-1; V: TRBV29-1; size: NA; CDR3: CSVEDRDSYNEQFF
J: TRBJ2-1; V: TRBV3-1; size: NA; CDR3: CASSQSRGTSGYNEQFF
J: TRBJ2-5; V: TRBV2; size: many; CDR3: CASSKDAVGELAQYF
J: TRBJ1-4; V: TRBV10-3; size: NA; CDR3: CAISDSTGPNEKLFF
J: TRBJ2-2; V: TRBV6-1; size: few; CDR3: CASSQERDLNTGELFF
J: TRBJ2-7; V: TRBV5-1; size: many; CDR3: CASSTPGGVSYEQYF
J: TRBJ2-1; V: TRBV2; size: many; CDR3: CASSVGTNNEQFF
J: TRBJ1-5; V: TRBV27; size: NA; CDR3: CASSLAGLDNQPQHF
J: TRBJ2-5; V: TRBV5-5; size: NA; CDR3: CASSFGFHRAGPAFYTETQYF
J: TRBJ1-1; V: TRBV25-1; size: many; CDR3: CASSRQGTNTEAFF
J: TRBJ2-7; V: TRBV7-8; size: NA; CDR3: CASSALGRLRYEQYF
J: TRBJ1-1; V: TRBV29-1; size: many; CDR3: CSVEPGRNTEAFF
J: TRBJ2-1; V: TRBV28; size: many; CDR3: CASSGSAGFSNEQFF
J: TRBJ2-7; V: TRBV28; size: many; CDR3: CASRFSDTYEQYF
J: TRBJ1-1; V: TRBV12-3/TRBV12-4; size: many; CDR3: CASNTGGGGPEAFF
J: TRBJ2-5; V: TRBV28; size: many; CDR3: CASSFSSSGSLSYQETQYF
J: TRBJ2-4; V: TRBV3-1; size: many; CDR3: CASSQGDRGDIQYF
J: TRBJ2-7; V: TRBV28; size: many; CDR3: CASSGSSGSWDEQYF
J: TRBJ2-1; V: TRBV27; size: many; CDR3: CASSPQLGREAYNEQFF
J: TRBJ2-2; V: TRBV29-1; size: many; CDR3: CSVEDGILTGELFF
J: TRBJ2-1; V: TRBV11-2; size: many; CDR3: CASSTQIRRPDNEQFF
J: TRBJ2-1; V: TRBV20-1; size: many; CDR3: CSAIQGTSGTPYNEQFF
J: TRBJ2-3; V: TRBV29-1; size: many; CDR3: CSIARGASTDTQYF
J: TRBJ1-3; V: TRBV29-1; size: few; CDR3: CSVLEEGAGNTIYF
J: TRBJ2-2; V: TRBV5-1; size: many; CDR3: CASSSGLAGETGELFF
J: TRBJ2-7; V: TRBV30; size: few; CDR3: CAWNEREGPIEQYF
J: TRBJ2-7; V: TRBV28; size: many; CDR3: CASRSGLYEQYF
J: TRBJ2-1; V: TRBV12-3/TRBV12-4; size: many; CDR3: CASSLTLTGNEQFF
J: TRBJ2-3; V: TRBV7-2; size: many; CDR3: CASSPGYGGGADTQYF
J: TRBJ2-3; V: TRBV9; size: many; CDR3: CASSTRQGSDTQYF
J: TRBJ2-7; V: TRBV2; size: many; CDR3: CASSEDLGLGSSYEQYF
J: TRBJ2-7; V: TRBV30; size: many; CDR3: CAWRWGSGSYEQYF